Listed below are T cell receptor beta chains from one sample, sequenced in a study of shared clonotypes between healthy human individuals. Some clones are missing from TCRdb's copy, which holds only in-frame ones; the method was immunoSEQ multiplex PCR. Of about 2 million clones in the sample, just under 95% were seen once. The sample was naive CD8+ T cells sorted from blood. These receptors all come from a man younger than 30 in good health. Each CDR3 is given with its conserved first and last residue. The D gene is left open where the match is weak. Size is stated for part of the rows, as once, few or many counts, or as a class when the clone is expanded.

J gene | V gene | clone size | D gene | CDR3 DNA | CDR3 protein
TRBJ1-3 | TRBV13 | . | . | TGTGCCAGCAGCGCCGCGGGCTACCAGGGAAACACCATATATTTT | CASSAAGYQGNTIYF
TRBJ1-1 | TRBV5-4 | . | . | TGTGCCAGCAGCCCGGGCTTTGGGGGTGCCAACGAAGCTTTCTTT | CASSPGFGGANEAFF
TRBJ2-7 | TRBV6-5 | . | . | TGTGCCAGCAGTTATATGGGAGGAGGCGAGCAGTACTTC | CASSYMGGGEQYF
TRBJ2-7 | TRBV6-1 | . | . | TGTGCCAGCAGTGTTAATATACAGGGCTACGAGCAGTACTTC | CASSVNIQGYEQYF
TRBJ2-5 | TRBV28 | . | TRBD2 | TGTGCCAGCAGTTCTCTAGCGGGGTTAGAGACCCAGTACTTC | CASSSLAGLETQYF
TRBJ2-1 | TRBV9 | . | . | TGTGCCAGCAGCGAGGCCGGTACGATTCGGGAGCAGTTCTTC | CASSEAGTIREQFF
TRBJ2-1 | TRBV10-3 | . | TRBD1 | TGTGCCATCGGGGGACAGGGGAGGTCCTACAATGAGCAGTTCTTC | CAIGGQGRSYNEQFF
TRBJ2-7 | TRBV27 | . | . | TGTGCCAGCAGTTTCCTATCCTCCTACGAGCAGTACTTC | CASSFLSSYEQYF
TRBJ2-7 | TRBV9 | . | . | TGTGCCAGCAGCGTGGGCGGGGTCTCCTACGAGCAGTACTTC | CASSVGGVSYEQYF
TRBJ2-7 | TRBV7-9 | . | . | TGTGCCAGCAGCCCCCAATCGACCCTCGGCGGCGAGCAGTACTTC | CASSPQSTLGGEQYF
TRBJ1-2 | TRBV27 | . | . | TGTGCCAGCAGTCTCGGGGGCTCTAACTATGGCTACACCTTC | CASSLGGSNYGYTF
TRBJ2-2 | TRBV6-6 | . | . | TGTGCCAGCAGTACTTTCACTAACACCGGGGAGCTGTTTTTT | CASSTFTNTGELFF
TRBJ2-2 | TRBV7-6 | . | TRBD2 | TGTGCCAGCAGGCAGGGACTAGCGGACACCGGGGAGCTGTTTTTT | CASRQGLADTGELFF
TRBJ1-4 | TRBV4-1 | . | TRBD1 | TGCGCCAGCAGCCCCGGGACAGAAGCAACTAATGAAAAACTGTTTTTT | CASSPGTEATNEKLFF
TRBJ2-1 | TRBV6-5 | . | TRBD2 | TGTGCCAGCAGTTCCACTTTCGGGGGGGCCCACAATGAGCAGTTCTTC | CASSSTFGGAHNEQFF
TRBJ1-2 | TRBV11-2 | . | TRBD1 | TGTGCCAGCAGCTCCGGACAGGGGGCGTTTACCTATGGCTACACCTTC | CASSSGQGAFTYGYTF
TRBJ2-1 | TRBV4-3 | . | . | TGCGCCAGCAGCCCCCACCACTCTATCGATGAGCAGTTCTTC | CASSPHHSIDEQFF
TRBJ1-1 | TRBV7-9 | . | TRBD1 | TGTGCCAGCAGCTCTGGACAGGGGACTGAAGCTTTCTTT | CASSSGQGTEAFF
TRBJ2-7 | TRBV13 | . | . | TGTGCCAGCAGCTTAGGTGACGGACTTTTCTCCTACGAGCAGTACTTC | CASSLGDGLFSYEQYF
TRBJ2-1 | TRBV9 | . | . | TGTGCCAGCAGCGGTGGTTGGGGAAGTCAATACAATGAGCAGTTCTTC | CASSGGWGSQYNEQFF
TRBJ1-2 | TRBV27 | . | TRBD1 | TGTGCCACCAGACAGGGGGCCAACTATGGCTACACCTTC | CATRQGANYGYTF
TRBJ1-3 | TRBV9 | . | . | TGTGCCAGCAGCGTCGCAGGGCTGGCTGGAAACACCATATATTTT | CASSVAGLAGNTIYF
TRBJ1-1 | TRBV28 | . | . | TGTGCCAGCAGTCCAGACAGTATGAACACTGAAGCTTTCTTT | CASSPDSMNTEAFF
TRBJ2-1 | TRBV7-9 | . | TRBD2 | TGTGCCAGCAGCACTCCTCCTAGCGGTCAGGAGAACAATGAGCAGTTCTTC | CASSTPPSGQENNEQFF
TRBJ2-1 | TRBV30 | once | . | TGTGCCTGGATTCGTCAGCCGGACTACAATGAGCAGTTCTTC | CAWIRQPDYNEQFF
TRBJ2-3 | TRBV4-1 | . | TRBD1 | TGCGCCAGCAGCCAAGGCCCGCGACAGGGGTACACAGATACGCAGTATTTT | CASSQGPRQGYTDTQYF
TRBJ2-5 | TRBV10-2 | once | TRBD2 | TGCGCCAGCAGTGAGACTAGCGGGAAAGAGACCCAGTACTTC | CASSETSGKETQYF
TRBJ2-1 | TRBV20-1 | . | . | TGCAGTGCTCGGCTAGTGAGTGAGCAGTTCTTC | CSARLVSEQFF
TRBJ1-1 | TRBV11-2 | . | TRBD1 | TGTGCCAGCACTCCTTTAAGAATTCAGGGGGACACTGAAGCTTTCTTT | CASTPLRIQGDTEAFF
TRBJ2-3 | TRBV4-2 | . | . | TGTGCCAGCAGCCAAGATCTGGAGGATACGCAGTATTTT | CASSQDLEDTQYF
TRBJ2-7 | TRBV19 | . | TRBD2 | TGTGCCAGTAGTATTTTTCTAGCGGCCAGCTACGAGCAGTACTTC | CASSIFLAASYEQYF
TRBJ1-1 | TRBV5-3 | . | . | TGTGCCAGAAGCTTGGGGGAGGGATCGAACACTGAAGCTTTCTTT | CARSLGEGSNTEAFF
TRBJ2-5 | TRBV11-2 | . | . | TGTGCCAGCAGCGCACAGACCCACCAAGAGACCCAGTACTTC | CASSAQTHQETQYF
TRBJ2-1 | TRBV25-1 | . | . | TGTGCCAGCAGTGTCACACTAGCTCTCAATGAGCAGTTCTTC | CASSVTLALNEQFF
TRBJ2-1 | TRBV4-1 | . | TRBD2 | TGCGCCAGCAGCCAAGTAGGGCCAAGCGGGGTTGGTTACAATGAGCAGTTCTTC | CASSQVGPSGVGYNEQFF
TRBJ2-1 | TRBV2 | . | . | TGTGCCAGCAGTGAAGCGCTGAGGCTGGACTCCTACAATGAGCAGTTCTTC | CASSEALRLDSYNEQFF
TRBJ2-5 | TRBV7-2 | . | TRBD2 | TGTGCCAGCAGCCGCAGCGGGAGTAGGGAGACCCAGTACTTC | CASSRSGSRETQYF
TRBJ1-1 | TRBV4-1 | . | TRBD1 | TGCGCCAGCAGCCAAGGTCCAACAGGGGACACTGAAGCTTTCTTT | CASSQGPTGDTEAFF
TRBJ2-7 | TRBV10-3 | . | . | TGTGCCATCAACCACGGGACACTGACCGAGCAGTACTTC | CAINHGTLTEQYF
TRBJ2-7 | TRBV6-5 | . | . | TGTGCCAGCAGCAACTACGAGCAGTACTTC | CASSNYEQYF
TRBJ2-7 | TRBV27 | . | TRBD2 | TGTGCCAGCAGTTCCCGGTCAATTGGGACTAGCGAGCAGTACTTC | CASSSRSIGTSEQYF
TRBJ2-1 | TRBV13 | . | . | TGTGCCAGCAGCCCGAGTAGTAATATCAATGAGCAGTTCTTC | CASSPSSNINEQFF
TRBJ2-2 | TRBV6-1 | . | . | TGTGCCAGCAGTGAAGCGCTTCTGGGGGAAAACACCGGGGAGCTGTTTTTT | CASSEALLGENTGELFF
TRBJ2-7 | TRBV7-9 | . | . | TGTGCCAGCAGCTCCCCGGGCTCCGGGTACGAGCAGTACTTC | CASSSPGSGYEQYF
TRBJ2-7 | TRBV10-3 | . | TRBD2 | TGTGCCATCAGTAACGGGACTAGCGGGAGCCACGAGCAGTACTTC | CAISNGTSGSHEQYF
TRBJ1-1 | TRBV5-6 | . | TRBD1 | TGTGCCAGCAGGGGGACAGGGAAGACTGAAGCTTTCTTT | CASRGTGKTEAFF